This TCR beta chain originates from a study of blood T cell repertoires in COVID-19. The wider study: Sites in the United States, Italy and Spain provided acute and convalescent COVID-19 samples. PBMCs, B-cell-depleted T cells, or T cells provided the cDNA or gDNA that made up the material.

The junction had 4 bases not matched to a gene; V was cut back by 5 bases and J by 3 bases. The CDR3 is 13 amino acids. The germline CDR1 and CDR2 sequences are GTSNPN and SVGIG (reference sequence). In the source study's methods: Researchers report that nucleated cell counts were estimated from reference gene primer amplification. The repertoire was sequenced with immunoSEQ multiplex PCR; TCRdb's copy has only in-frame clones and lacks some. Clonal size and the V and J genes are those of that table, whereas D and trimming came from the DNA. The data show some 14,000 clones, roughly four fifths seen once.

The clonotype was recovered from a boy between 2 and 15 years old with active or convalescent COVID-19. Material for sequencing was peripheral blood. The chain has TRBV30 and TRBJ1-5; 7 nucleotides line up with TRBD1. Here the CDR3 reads CAWQQGPNQPQHF. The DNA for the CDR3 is TGTGCCTGGCAACAGGGGCCCAATCAGCCCCAGCATTTT. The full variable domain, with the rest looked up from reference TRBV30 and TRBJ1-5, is SQTIHQWPATLVQPVGSPLSLECTVEGTSNPNLYWYRQAAGRGLQLLFYSVGIGQISSEVPQNLSASRPQDRQFILSSKKLLLSDSGFYLCAWQQGPNQPQHFGDGTRLSIL.